Below are 20 T cell receptor beta chains sequenced from a single sample in a study of shared clonotypes between healthy human individuals. Produced via immunoSEQ multiplex PCR; TCRdb's table is partial and in-frame only. Of roughly 2.6 million clones in the sample, 85% to 95% were seen once. The sample comprised naive CD4+ T cells sorted from blood. Described subset: CD45RA+ positively selected. These receptors came from a man aged 18-30 years in good health.

The chain has TRBV5-4 and TRBJ2-1, with 9 nucleotides matching TRBD2. V trimming: 0 bases; J trimming: 6 bases; junction bases outside the gene matches: 10. Germline CDR1 SGHNT, CDR2 YYREEE (reference sequence). This CDR3 comprises 17 residues. The CDR3 loop reads CASSLELNRAGGNEQFF. The CDR3 DNA follows: TGTGCCAGCAGCTTGGAGTTAAATAGAGCGGGAGGCAATGAGCAGTTCTTC.

Comment on this clone: Distinct nucleotide sequences in the sample also encode this CDR3. The chain carries TRBV30 and TRBJ2-3, with D possibly TRBD2 on 7 matching bases. Trimming removed 5 bases at V and 3 bases at J, with 12 bases between. This CDR3 contains 13 residues. CDR1 GTSNPN and CDR2 SVGIG come from the germline V gene (reference sequence). CDR3 DNA sequence: TGTGCCTGGTCGGGGGGCCGAACAGATACGCAGTATTTT. This gives the protein CAWSGGRTDTQYF.

CDR3: CASSPGQGKATEAFF. In DNA, the CDR3 is TGCGCCAGCAGCCCGGGACAGGGGAAGGCGACTGAAGCTTTCTTT. The V call is TRBV5-1, the J call TRBJ1-1; TRBD1 matches at 10 bases. CDR3 size: 15 residues. V was pared by 4 bases and J by 5 bases, with 8 bases of the junction left unmatched. Germline CDR1 is SGHRS and CDR2 is YFSETQ.

The rearrangement uses TRBV7-2 and TRBJ2-3; weak D call: TRBD2 (5 bases). The germline CDR1 and CDR2 sequences are SGHTA and FQGNSA. Trimming pared 2 bases from V and 0 bases from J, leaving 15 bases between. This CDR3 region has 17 residues. The CDR3 DNA follows: TGTGCCAGCAGCTTATACGGGGTAGGACCTAGCACAGATACGCAGTATTTT. It yields the protein CASSLYGVGPSTDTQYF.

The chain recombines TRBV27 with TRBJ1-6; unclear D gene. V was shortened by 7 bases and J by 3 bases, with 10 bases between the two germline ends. The germline V gene has CDR1 MNHEY and CDR2 SMNVEV (reference sequence). The CDR3 has 14 amino acids. The CDR3 protein is CASTPGRYNSPLHF. For the CDR3, the DNA is TGTGCCAGCACTCCGGGCCGCTATAATTCACCCCTCCACTTT.

This rearrangement joins TRBV9 to TRBJ1-2; 8 bases fit TRBD1. The germline V gene has CDR1 SGDLS and CDR2 YYNGEE. This CDR3 is built from 15 residues. Germline trimming cut 4 bases from V and 0 bases from J; bases unmatched to any gene: 5. CDR3 loop: CASSSGQGSNYGYTF. The CDR3 bases are TGTGCCAGCAGCTCCGGACAGGGATCTAACTATGGCTACACCTTC.

The chain combines TRBV6-1 with TRBJ1-2, with 7 bases fitting TRBD1. The V segment lost 7 bases and the J segment 6 bases; nucleotides outside the gene matches: 14. CDR1 and CDR2 from the germline V gene are MNHNS and SASEGT. CDR3 length equals 15 residues. Here the CDR3 DNA reads TGTGCCAGCACCAGGGGGAGGATAACAGGGGATGGCTACACCTTC. It codes for CASTRGRITGDGYTF.

The J gene is TRBJ2-3, the V gene TRBV29-1; D possibly matches TRBD1 or TRBD2 (5 bases each). CDR1 is SQVTM and CDR2 is ANQGSEA in the germline V gene. This CDR3 spans 13 amino acids. The V gene lost 3 bases and the J gene lost 2 bases, with 9 bases spanning the gap. CDR3 in amino acids: CSVEGPDTDTQYF. In DNA form, the CDR3 reads TGCAGCGTTGAGGGACCCGACACAGATACGCAGTATTTT.

The chain combines TRBV2 with TRBJ1-2; 11 positions match TRBD1. Germline CDR1 and CDR2: SNHLY and FYNNEI. Trimming cost V 6 bases and J 6 bases; bases outside gene matches: 9. The length of the CDR3 is 15 residues. Here the CDR3 reads CASSAFGQGAHGYTF. The CDR3 DNA sequence: TGTGCCAGCAGCGCCTTTGGACAGGGGGCCCATGGCTACACCTTC.

This rearrangement joins TRBV28 to TRBJ1-1, with 9 bases identical to TRBD1. Looked up from germline, CDR1 is MDHEN and CDR2 is SYDVKM. The CDR3 spans 16 residues. Trimming removed 5 bases from V and 0 bases from J; junction bases left unmatched: 7. Written as DNA, the CDR3 is TGTGCCAGCAGTGACGGGACAGGGATAATGAACACTGAAGCTTTCTTT. Translating it yields CASSDGTGIMNTEAFF. Full variable domain (outside the CDR3, taken from reference TRBV28 and TRBJ1-1): DVKVTQSSRYLVKRTGEKVFLECVQDMDHENMFWYRQDPGLGLRLIYFSYDVKMKEKGDIPEGYSVSREKKERFSLILESASTNQTSMYLCASSDGTGIMNTEAFFGQGTRLTVV.

The genes are TRBV18 and TRBJ2-7, with TRBD2 matching over 9 bases. Trimming took 5 bases from V and 3 from J; bases not matched to a gene: 11. The germline CDR1 and CDR2 sequences are KGHSH and LQKENI. The CDR3 consists of 16 residues. The CDR3 nucleotides are TGTGCCAGCTCAGTCGTCAGCGGGAGGAGTGTCTACGAGCAGTACTTC. Its translation: CASSVVSGRSVYEQYF.

The rearrangement joins TRBV30 to TRBJ2-7; D might be TRBD1 or TRBD2, each matching 7 bases. Germline V lookup: CDR1 GTSNPN, CDR2 SVGIG (reference sequence). V lost 2 bases to trimming and J lost 5 bases, with 28 bases between them. This CDR3 has 18 residues. The CDR3 bases are TGTGCCTGGAGTCCCGGGACGCGACGAGGGGGAGGGGGCCACGAGCAGTACTTC. This codes for CAWSPGTRRGGGGHEQYF. The full variable domain, with the rest looked up from reference TRBV30 and TRBJ2-7, is SQTIHQWPATLVQPVGSPLSLECTVEGTSNPNLYWYRQAAGRGLQLLFYSVGIGQISSEVPQNLSASRPQDRQFILSSKKLLLSDSGFYLCAWSPGTRRGGGGHEQYFGPGTRLTVT.

The chain couples TRBV7-9 to TRBJ1-1; perhaps TRBD1 as D (6 bases). This CDR3 region has 12 residues. Germline V gene sequence: CDR1 SEHNR, CDR2 FQNEAQ (reference sequence). Trimming shortened V by 10 bases and J by 0 bases, and 9 bases separated the two germline ends. The CDR3 protein is CATQGLNTEAFF. CDR3 DNA sequence: TGTGCCACTCAGGGGCTGAACACTGAAGCTTTCTTT.

This chain joins TRBV6-1 and TRBJ2-4; TRBD1 agrees at 10 bases. Per the germline V gene, CDR1 is MNHNS and CDR2 is SASEGT. This CDR3 comprises 15 residues. V was pared by 6 bases and J by 0 bases, with 2 bases of the junction left unmatched. CDR3 region: CASSDRGLAKNIQYF. CDR3 nucleotides: TGTGCCAGCAGCGACAGGGGGCTAGCCAAAAACATTCAGTACTTC.

The rearrangement joins TRBV2 to TRBJ2-4; TRBD1 might be the D (6 bases). CDR3 length equals 13 residues. Germline CDR1 and CDR2: SNHLY and FYNNEI. V was trimmed by 10 bases and J by 0 bases, leaving 10 bases between them. CDR3 loop: CATTGRAKNIQYF. DNA for the CDR3: TGTGCCACCACAGGGAGAGCCAAAAACATTCAGTACTTC. Filled out from reference TRBV2 and TRBJ2-4, the complete variable domain reads EPEVTQTPSHQVTQMGQEVILRCVPISNHLYFYWYRQILGQKVEFLVSFYNNEISEKSEIFDDQFSVERPDGSNFTLKIRSTKLEDSAMYFCATTGRAKNIQYFGAGTRLSVL.

V usage is TRBV5-1 and J usage is TRBJ2-5; 7 positions agree with TRBD1. The CDR3 is made up of 16 amino acids. Germline assignment: CDR1 SGHRS and CDR2 YFSETQ. Trimming removed 2 bases from V and 2 bases from J; junction bases left unmatched: 9. The CDR3 bases are TGCGCCAGCAGCTTCGGACAGGTCGGTGGGCAAGAGACCCAGTACTTC. This sequence encodes CASSFGQVGGQETQYF.

This clone was recorded a few times. The chain recombines TRBV14 with TRBJ1-1; D remains ambiguous. This CDR3 spans 14 amino acids. The germline V gene encodes CDR1 SGHDN and CDR2 FVKESK. V was shortened by 0 bases and J by 4 bases, with 9 bases between the two germline ends. The CDR3 here is CASSQELASTEAFF. The CDR3 DNA is TGTGCCAGCAGCCAAGAGTTGGCATCCACTGAAGCTTTCTTT.

The chain uses TRBV6-1 and TRBJ1-3; TRBD1 aligns across 9 bases. In germline, CDR1 is MNHNS, CDR2 SASEGT. The length of the CDR3 is 15 residues. The junction had 4 bases not matched to a gene; V was cut back by 5 bases and J by 2 bases. CDR3 sequence reads: CASSSYRGPGNTIYF. CDR3 in DNA: TGTGCCAGCAGTTCTTACAGGGGGCCTGGAAACACCATATATTTT.

V and J are TRBV14 and TRBJ2-4, with TRBD1 matching over 7 bases. This CDR3 is built from 15 residues. The ends lost 3 bases at V and 6 bases at J; junction bases unmatched: 8. Germline CDR1 is SGHDN and CDR2 is FVKESK. The CDR3 nucleotides read TGTGCCAGCAGCCACCAACAGGGGCGGGCAAACATTCAGTACTTC. It codes for CASSHQQGRANIQYF.

V usage is TRBV4-1 and J usage is TRBJ2-5; 10 bases fit TRBD1. From germline, CDR1 is MGHRA and CDR2 YSYEKL. V was pared by 0 bases and J by 4 bases, with 8 bases of the junction left unmatched. The CDR3 is 17 residues long. The CDR3 nucleotides are TGCGCCAGCAGCCAAGAAGATGGGACAGGGGAGGGAGAGACCCAGTACTTC. Amino acid sequence: CASSQEDGTGEGETQYF.